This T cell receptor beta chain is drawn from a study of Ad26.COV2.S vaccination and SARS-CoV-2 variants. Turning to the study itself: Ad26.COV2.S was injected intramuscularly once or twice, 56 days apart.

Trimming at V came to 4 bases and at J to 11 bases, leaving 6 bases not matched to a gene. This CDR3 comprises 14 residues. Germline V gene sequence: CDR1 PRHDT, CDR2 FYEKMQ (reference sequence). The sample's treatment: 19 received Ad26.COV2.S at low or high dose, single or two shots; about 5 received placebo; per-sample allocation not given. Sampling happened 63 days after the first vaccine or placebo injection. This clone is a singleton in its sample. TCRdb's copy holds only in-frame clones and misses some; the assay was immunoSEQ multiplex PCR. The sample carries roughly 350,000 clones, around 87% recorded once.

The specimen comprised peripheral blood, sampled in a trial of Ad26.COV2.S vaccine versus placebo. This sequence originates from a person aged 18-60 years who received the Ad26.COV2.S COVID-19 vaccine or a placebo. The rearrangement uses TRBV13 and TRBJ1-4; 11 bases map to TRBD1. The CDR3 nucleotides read TGTGCCAGCAGCTCCGTCGGACAGGGGGCTAAACTGTTTTTT. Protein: CASSSVGQGAKLFF.